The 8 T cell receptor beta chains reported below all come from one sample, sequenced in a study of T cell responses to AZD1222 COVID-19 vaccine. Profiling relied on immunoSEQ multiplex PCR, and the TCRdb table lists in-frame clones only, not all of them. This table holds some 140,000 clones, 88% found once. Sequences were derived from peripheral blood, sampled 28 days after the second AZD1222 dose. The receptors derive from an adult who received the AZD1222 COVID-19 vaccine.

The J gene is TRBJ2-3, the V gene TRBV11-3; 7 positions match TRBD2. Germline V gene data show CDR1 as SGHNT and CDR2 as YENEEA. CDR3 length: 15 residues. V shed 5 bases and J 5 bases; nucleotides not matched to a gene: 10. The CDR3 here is CASSHYWTSGDTQYF. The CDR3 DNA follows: TGTGCCAGCAGCCACTATTGGACTAGTGGAGATACGCAGTATTTT.

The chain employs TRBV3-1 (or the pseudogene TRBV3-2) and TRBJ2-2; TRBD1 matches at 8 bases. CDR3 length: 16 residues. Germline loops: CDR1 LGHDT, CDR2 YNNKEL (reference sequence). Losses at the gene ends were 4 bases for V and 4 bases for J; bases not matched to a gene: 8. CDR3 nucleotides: TGTGCCAGCAGCCTTAACAGGGGGTCTTTCACCGGGGAGCTGTTTTTT. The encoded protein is CASSLNRGSFTGELFF.

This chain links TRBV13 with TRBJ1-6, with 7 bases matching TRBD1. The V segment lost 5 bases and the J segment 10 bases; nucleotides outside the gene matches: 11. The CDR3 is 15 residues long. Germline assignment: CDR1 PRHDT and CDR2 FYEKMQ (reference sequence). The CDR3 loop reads CASSAHRGSESPLHF. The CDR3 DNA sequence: TGTGCCAGCAGCGCCCACAGGGGATCTGAGTCACCCCTCCACTTT.

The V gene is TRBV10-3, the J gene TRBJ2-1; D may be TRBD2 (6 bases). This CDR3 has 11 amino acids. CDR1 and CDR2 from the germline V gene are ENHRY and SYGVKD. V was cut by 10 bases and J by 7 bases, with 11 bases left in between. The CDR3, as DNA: TGTGCCACCTGGGGGGAAAATGAGCAGTTCTTC. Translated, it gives CATWGENEQFF.

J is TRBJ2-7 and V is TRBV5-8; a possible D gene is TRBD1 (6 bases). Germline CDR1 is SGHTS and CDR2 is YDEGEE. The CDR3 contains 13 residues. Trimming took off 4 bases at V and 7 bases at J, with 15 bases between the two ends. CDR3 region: CASSEDSISEQYF. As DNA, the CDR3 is TGTGCCAGCAGCGAGGACAGTATATCTGAGCAGTACTTC.

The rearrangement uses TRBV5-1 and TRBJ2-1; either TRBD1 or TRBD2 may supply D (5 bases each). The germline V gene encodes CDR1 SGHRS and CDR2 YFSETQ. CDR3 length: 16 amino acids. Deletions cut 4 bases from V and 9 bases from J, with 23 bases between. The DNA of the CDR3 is TGCGCCAGCAGCCCGGACCGGACCTGGGGGAAAGGTGAGCAGTTCTTC. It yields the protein CASSPDRTWGKGEQFF. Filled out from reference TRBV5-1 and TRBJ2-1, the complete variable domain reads KAGVTQTPRYLIKTRGQQVTLSCSPISGHRSVSWYQQTPGQGLQFLFEYFSETQRNKGNFPGRFSGRQFSNSRSEMNVSTLELGDSALYLCASSPDRTWGKGEQFFGPGTRLTVL.

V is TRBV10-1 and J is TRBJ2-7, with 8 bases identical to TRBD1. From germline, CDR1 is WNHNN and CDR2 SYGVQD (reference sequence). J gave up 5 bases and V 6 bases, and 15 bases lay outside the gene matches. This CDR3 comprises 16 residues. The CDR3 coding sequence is TGCGCCAGCAGCAAAAGGAGGACAGGGTTCACCCACGAGCAGTACTTC. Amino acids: CASSKRRTGFTHEQYF.

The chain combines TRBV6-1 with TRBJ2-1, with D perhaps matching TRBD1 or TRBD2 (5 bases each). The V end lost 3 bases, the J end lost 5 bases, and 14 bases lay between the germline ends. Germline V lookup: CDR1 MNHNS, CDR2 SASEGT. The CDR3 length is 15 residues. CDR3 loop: CASSDRALGDNEQFF. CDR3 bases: TGTGCCAGCAGTGACCGGGCGTTGGGGGACAATGAGCAGTTCTTC.